The 18 T cell receptor beta chains listed next were all sequenced from one sample in a study of shared clonotypes between healthy human individuals. Some clones are missing from TCRdb's copy, which holds only in-frame ones; the method was immunoSEQ multiplex PCR. The sample has approximately 2,200,000 clones, about 92% seen once. The naive CD8 fraction comprised CD45RO-negative cells positively selected for CCR7 and excluded terminally differentiated effector memory CD45RA+ cells. The sample was naive CD8+ T cells from PBMCs. These receptors all stem from a man aged 18-30 years in good health. Some clones in this sample may be carry-over from other donors' samples.

The chain is built from TRBV7-3 and TRBJ2-5; D might be TRBD2 (6 bases). Germline V gives CDR1 SGHTA, CDR2 FQGTGA. This CDR3 has 13 amino acids. V lost 8 bases, J lost 2 bases, and 12 bases lay in between. CDR3 DNA: TGTGCCAGCTCGGTGGGAGGACAAGAGACCCAGTACTTC. This encodes CASSVGGQETQYF.

Regarding this clone: One end of the junction varies from germline; a read error may be responsible. The chain carries TRBV23-1 and TRBJ1-2; no clear D. TRBV23-1 is given ORF status, its function remaining uncertain. The CDR3 loop spans 10 amino acids. The CDR3 sequence is CASSQSYMSF. CDR3 in DNA: TGCGCCAGCAGTCAATCCTACATGTCCTTC.

The chain links TRBV10-3 to TRBJ2-3; D unclear. Trimming pared 4 bases from V and 3 bases from J, leaving 5 bases between. Germline V CDR1 and CDR2: ENHRY, SYGVKD. The CDR3 totals 12 residues. Written as DNA, the CDR3 is TGTGCCATCAGTGGGCTTACAGATACGCAGTATTTT. This gives the protein CAISGLTDTQYF.

This chain uses TRBV6-6 with TRBJ1-1; no clear D. Trimming stripped 5 bases from V and 11 bases from J, with 21 bases between. The germline CDR1 and CDR2 sequences are MNHNY and SVGAGI (reference sequence). The CDR3 has 14 amino acids. CDR3 nucleotides: TGTGCCAGCAGTCACGATCCTTCACCACTGGGTGCTTTCTTT. Its translation: CASSHDPSPLGAFF.

The chain has TRBV5-1 and TRBJ2-1, with D tentatively TRBD2 (5 bases). The CDR3 is made up of 17 amino acids. V was cut by 3 bases and J by 1 base, with 17 bases left in between. Germline lookup yields CDR1 SGHRS and CDR2 YFSETQ. CDR3 sequence: CASSWGTGRESYNEQFF. The CDR3 DNA sequence: TGCGCCAGCAGCTGGGGTACGGGTAGGGAGTCCTACAATGAGCAGTTCTTC.

The chain links TRBV10-3 to TRBJ2-6; D possibly matches TRBD1 or TRBD2 (5 bases each). This CDR3 spans 19 amino acids. Germline V gene data show CDR1 as ENHRY and CDR2 as SYGVKD. Trimming pared 1 base from V and 2 bases from J, leaving 18 bases between. The CDR3 protein is CAISEFYQGAVTGANVLTF. The CDR3 region has the DNA TGTGCCATCAGTGAGTTTTATCAGGGAGCGGTAACTGGGGCCAACGTCCTGACTTTC.

The sample holds a few counts of this clone. Other DNA sequences in this sample translate to the same CDR3. The genes are TRBV9 and TRBJ2-3, with 8 bases matching TRBD1. The CDR3 loop spans 15 amino acids. Germline CDR1 SGDLS, CDR2 YYNGEE. V gave up 1 base and J gave up 1 base; unmatched junction bases: 2. CDR3 amino acids: CASSVQGARTDTQYF. DNA for the CDR3: TGTGCCAGCAGCGTACAGGGGGCCCGCACAGATACGCAGTATTTT. Supplemented by reference TRBV9 and TRBJ2-3, the full variable domain reads DSGVTQTPKHLITATGQRVTLRCSPRSGDLSVYWYQQSLDQGLQFLIQYYNGEERAKGNILERFSAQQFPDLHSELNLSSLELGDSALYFCASSVQGARTDTQYFGPGTRLTVL.

This clone has just one count. The chain carries TRBV7-8 and TRBJ2-7; D is possibly TRBD1 (6 bases). V lost 5 bases and J 2 bases, leaving 19 bases between the germline ends. CDR1 and CDR2 (germline): SGHVS, FQNEAQ. This CDR3 is 16 amino acids long. The CDR3 DNA reads as TGTGCCAGCAGCGGGGCGCAAGACAGGCTAACCTACGAGCAGTACTTC. Amino acids: CASSGAQDRLTYEQYF.

The V and J genes are TRBV7-9 and TRBJ2-3, with 8 positions matching TRBD2. Germline V CDR1 and CDR2: SEHNR, FQNEAQ (reference sequence). CDR3 length: 14 amino acids. With V trimmed by 8 bases and J by 0 bases, 4 bases remained unmatched. The CDR3 DNA follows: TGTGCCAGCGCGACTAGCGCTAGCACAGATACGCAGTATTTT. This encodes CASATSASTDTQYF. Filled out from reference TRBV7-9 and TRBJ2-3, the complete variable domain reads DTGVSQNPRHKITKRGQNVTFRCDPISEHNRLYWYRQTLGQGPEFLTYFQNEAQLEKSRLLSDRFSAERPKGSFSTLEIQRTEQGDSAMYLCASATSASTDTQYFGPGTRLTVL.

The chain recombines TRBV6-5 with TRBJ2-3; 9 bases are a match to TRBD2. V shed 3 bases, J shed 4 bases, and the junction held 5 bases outside the gene matches. The CDR3 length is 15 residues. Germline V gene data show CDR1 as MNHEY and CDR2 as SVGAGI. The chain's CDR3 is CASSYVAGVSDTQYF. The CDR3 DNA follows: TGTGCCAGCAGTTATGTAGCGGGAGTGTCAGATACGCAGTATTTT.

The V gene is TRBV6-1, the J gene TRBJ1-1; D might be TRBD1 (6 bases). Germline CDR1 reads MNHNS; CDR2 reads SASEGT. The CDR3 is 15 amino acids. V lost 5 bases to trimming and J lost 5 bases, with 18 bases between them. Here the CDR3 reads CASSPSGGRGTEAFF. The CDR3 DNA reads as TGTGCCAGCAGTCCCTCGGGGGGGCGTGGGACTGAAGCTTTCTTT.

V usage is TRBV27 and J usage is TRBJ2-1; 8 nucleotides agree with TRBD2. J was trimmed by 4 bases and V by 7 bases; bases with no gene match: 9. The germline V gene has CDR1 MNHEY and CDR2 SMNVEV (reference sequence). CDR3 size: 15 residues. CDR3 loop: CASNPLAVKYNEQFF. As DNA, the CDR3 is TGTGCCAGCAACCCACTAGCGGTCAAATACAATGAGCAGTTCTTC.

The chain is built from TRBV14 and TRBJ1-2; D is unresolved. Germline values: CDR1 SGHDN, CDR2 FVKESK. The V end lost 0 bases, the J end lost 9 bases, and 11 bases lay between the germline ends. The CDR3 spans 13 residues. The CDR3 region is CASSQDWAASYTF. Here the CDR3 DNA reads TGTGCCAGCAGCCAAGATTGGGCAGCAAGCTACACCTTC.

The chain joins TRBV7-9 to TRBJ2-3; 7 positions match TRBD2. With V trimmed by 4 bases and J by 9 bases, 4 bases remained unmatched. Germline loops: CDR1 SEHNR, CDR2 FQNEAQ (reference sequence). The CDR3 covers 12 residues. The CDR3 nucleotides read TGTGCCAGCAGCTCTGCGGGAGTCACGCAGTATTTT. It yields the protein CASSSAGVTQYF.

CDR3 in DNA: TGCGCCAGCAGCTATAGAGGGACTTCTCCCTACGAGCAGTACTTC. This gives the protein CASSYRGTSPYEQYF. The rearrangement links TRBV4-1 to TRBJ2-7; D perhaps matches TRBD2 (6 bases). Trimming shortened V by 5 bases and J by 2 bases, and 16 bases separated the two germline ends. CDR3 length equals 15 residues. Germline V gene sequence: CDR1 MGHRA, CDR2 YSYEKL.

This clone turned up a few times. The V gene is TRBV28, the J gene TRBJ1-3; D gene uncertain. The CDR3 length is 11 residues. The ends were cut back, 10 bases at V and 9 bases at J, with 13 bases in the middle. Germline CDR1 reads MDHEN; CDR2 reads SYDVKM. This CDR3 reads CATRQGRTIYF. The CDR3 nucleotides are TGTGCCACCAGGCAAGGGCGCACCATATATTTT.

A word on this clone: Other nucleotide sequences from this sample produce the same CDR3. This chain uses TRBV6-6 with TRBJ2-5, with D hard to call. The CDR3 loop spans 13 amino acids. The germline gives CDR1 MNHNY, CDR2 SVGAGI (reference sequence). V lost 2 bases, J lost 2 bases, and 6 bases lay in between. CDR3 sequence reads: CASSYGVQETQYF. CDR3 nucleotides: TGTGCCAGCAGTTACGGGGTTCAAGAGACCCAGTACTTC.

The V gene is TRBV7-9, the J gene TRBJ1-1; tentative D call: TRBD1 (5 bases). There are 13 residues in the CDR3. Germline values: CDR1 SEHNR, CDR2 FQNEAQ (reference sequence). V was pared by 5 bases and J by 8 bases, with 15 bases between. The CDR3 loop is CASSPGGLREAFF. In DNA, the CDR3 is TGTGCCAGCAGCCCCGGGGGGTTACGCGAAGCTTTCTTT.